Below are 31 T cell receptor beta chains sequenced from a single sample in a study of T cells after yellow fever vaccination. TCRdb redid the calling of the 5' RACE reads with MiXCR, one entry per CDR3 protein. The sample has approximately 580,000 distinct CDR3 sequences, about a sixth seen once; the top ten hold about 18%. The specimen was PBMCs, collected around 5 days after the first yellow fever vaccination. The receptors stem from a man younger than 35 who received the YFV17D yellow fever vaccine.

The V gene is TRBV29-1, the J gene TRBJ2-5, with D perhaps TRBD1 or TRBD2 (6 bases each). Trimming took off 1 base at V and 5 bases at J, with 11 bases between the two ends. Germline-derived CDR1 and CDR2 are SQVTM and ANQGSEA. The CDR3 runs 13 residues. The CDR3 nucleotides read TGCAGCGTTGAAGTGGGGGGCGGGGAGACCCAGTACTTC. Amino acids: CSVEVGGGETQYF. The full variable domain, its missing parts supplied by reference TRBV29-1 and TRBJ2-5, is SAVISQKPSRDICQRGTSLTIQCQVDSQVTMMFWYRQQPGQSLTLIATANQGSEATYESGFVIDKFPISRPNLTFSTLTVSNMSPEDSSIYLCSVEVGGGETQYFGPGTRLLVL.

The chain links TRBV7-3 to TRBJ1-1; D remains unclear. V lost 6 bases, J lost 8 bases, and 16 bases lay in between. Per the germline V gene, CDR1 is SGHTA and CDR2 is FQGTGA. The CDR3 has 13 residues. CDR3 protein: CASSWGRQLEAFF. Written as DNA, the CDR3 is TGTGCCAGCAGTTGGGGTAGGCAGCTCGAAGCTTTCTTT.

The chain joins TRBV24-1 to TRBJ2-5, with D possibly being TRBD1 (5 bases). Germline CDR1 and CDR2: KGHDR and SFDVKD. The length of the CDR3 is 13 residues. Trimming shortened V by 4 bases and J by 1 base, and 6 bases separated the two germline ends. The CDR3 DNA sequence: TGTGCCACCAGTGAGACAGCCCAAGAGACCCAGTACTTC. Amino acids: CATSETAQETQYF.

The DNA of the CDR3 is TGTGCCAGCAGCTTGACAGGGCCCAAGGTCCAGTACTTC. Amino acid sequence: CASSLTGPKVQYF. J is TRBJ2-5 and V is TRBV7-2; TRBD1 matches at 7 bases. The CDR3 is made up of 13 amino acids. The V gene's germline CDR1 is SGHTA and CDR2 FQGNSA. Losses at the gene ends were 3 bases for V and 10 bases for J; bases not matched to a gene: 8.

In this sample, this clonotype turned up many times. The V gene is TRBV20-1, the J gene TRBJ2-5; D is perhaps TRBD1 (5 bases). Germline V gene lookup returns CDR1 DFQATT and CDR2 SNEGSKA (reference sequence). With 5 bases removed from V and 4 bases from J, the gap between germline ends came to 14 bases. The CDR3 runs to 13 residues. In nucleotides, the CDR3 is TGCAGTGCTCCGATTCAGGGCGGAGAGACCCAGTACTTC. This encodes CSAPIQGGETQYF.

The genes are TRBV9 and TRBJ1-1; D is uncertain. CDR3 length: 13 amino acids. CDR1 is SGDLS, CDR2 YYNGEE, per germline. Trimming pared 6 bases from V and 5 bases from J, leaving 14 bases between. The CDR3 sequence: CASKRISRTEAFF. The DNA for the CDR3 is TGTGCCAGCAAGAGGATAAGTCGTACTGAAGCTTTCTTT.

CDR3 amino acids: CASSSLAGGNEQFF. The CDR3 DNA follows: TGTGCCAGCAGCTCGCTAGCGGGGGGTAATGAGCAGTTCTTC. This chain connects TRBV7-3 to TRBJ2-1, with 11 bases that match TRBD2. Looked up from germline, CDR1 is SGHTA and CDR2 is FQGTGA. This CDR3 region has 14 residues. The J segment lost 7 bases and the V segment lost 4 bases, leaving 3 bases of the junction unmatched.

The count of this clonotype is one. This sequence joins TRBV24-1 and TRBJ2-2; D is perhaps TRBD2 (5 bases). The V gene's germline CDR1 is KGHDR and CDR2 SFDVKD. CDR3 length: 17 amino acids. V was pared by 4 bases and J by 1 base, with 15 bases between. As DNA, the CDR3 is TGTGCCACCAGTGAGTTTCGGGGAACGAAGAACACCGGGGAGCTGTTTTTT. It is translated as CATSEFRGTKNTGELFF.

The rearrangement uses TRBV25-1 and TRBJ2-7; the D is unclear. Germline V lookup: CDR1 MGHDK, CDR2 SYGVNS. This CDR3 comprises 12 residues. Deletions cut 8 bases from V and 2 bases from J, with 10 bases between. In DNA form, the CDR3 reads TGTGCCAGCTCGACATTTACCTACGAGCAGTACTTC. Protein sequence: CASSTFTYEQYF.

This clonotype was seen a few times. The chain employs TRBV5-1 and TRBJ1-1; TRBD1 agrees at 7 bases. Germline CDR1 and CDR2: SGHRS and YFSETQ. The trim removed 1 base at V and 0 bases at J, leaving 12 bases unmatched. There are 18 residues in the CDR3. This CDR3 is CASSLRLWDSAMNTEAFF. CDR3 nucleotides: TGCGCCAGCAGCTTGAGGCTATGGGACAGCGCCATGAACACTGAAGCTTTCTTT.

The chain employs TRBV5-5 and TRBJ2-3, with D hard to call. V was trimmed by 4 bases and J by 0 bases, leaving 9 bases between them. The germline V gene has CDR1 SGHKS and CDR2 YYEKEE (reference sequence). This CDR3 has 14 amino acids. CDR3 residues: CASSLQLSTDTQYF. In DNA form, the CDR3 reads TGTGCCAGCAGCCTACAGCTTAGCACAGATACGCAGTATTTT.

The chain carries TRBV2 and TRBJ2-1; D not certain. The CDR3 sequence is 15 residues long. Germline CDR1 reads SNHLY; CDR2 reads FYNNEI. Deletions cut 7 bases from V and 6 bases from J, with 19 bases between. The CDR3 sequence: CASTQGLVSSNEQFF. The CDR3 DNA follows: TGTGCCAGCACCCAAGGGCTAGTAAGTTCCAATGAGCAGTTCTTC.

This rearrangement joins TRBV10-3 to TRBJ1-2; D unclear. Germline CDR1 ENHRY, CDR2 SYGVKD. Trimming cost V 7 bases and J 11 bases, with 17 bases left between them. The CDR3 contains 12 residues. The CDR3 is CAIKRSEGWYTF. The CDR3 DNA reads TGTGCCATCAAAAGGAGTGAAGGGTGGTACACCTTC.

This clonotype counts as medium-sized. This sequence joins TRBV5-1 and TRBJ2-7, with 9 bases fitting TRBD2. CDR1 is SGHRS, CDR2 YFSETQ, per germline. The CDR3 extends over 14 amino acids. With 0 bases clipped from V and 3 bases from J, the junction kept 1 base outside the gene matches. The CDR3 spells CASSLETSGYEQYF. In nucleotides, the CDR3 is TGCGCCAGCAGCTTGGAGACTAGCGGCTACGAGCAGTACTTC.

DNA for the CDR3: TGCAGCGTTAAGGGACAGAACACTGAAGCTTTCTTT. Amino acid sequence: CSVKGQNTEAFF. The chain has TRBV29-1 and TRBJ1-1; weak D call: TRBD1 (6 bases). Germline V gene lookup returns CDR1 SQVTM and CDR2 ANQGSEA. The CDR3 is 12 residues long. Between the trimmed V and J ends, which lost 5 bases and 1 base, there was a span of 8 bases. Full variable domain (missing parts from reference TRBV29-1 and TRBJ1-1): SAVISQKPSRDICQRGTSLTIQCQVDSQVTMMFWYRQQPGQSLTLIATANQGSEATYESGFVIDKFPISRPNLTFSTLTVSNMSPEDSSIYLCSVKGQNTEAFFGQGTRLTVV.

This clonotype appeared a few times. The chain has TRBV12-3 or TRBV12-4 and TRBJ2-5, with D unresolved. The CDR3 loop spans 14 amino acids. Between the trimmed V and J ends, which lost 6 bases and 5 bases, there was a span of 16 bases. The CDR3 here is CASSPGPVVETQYF. In DNA, the CDR3 is TGTGCCAGCAGCCCCGGACCGGTGGTGGAGACCCAGTACTTC.

The chain couples TRBV6-5 to TRBJ2-1; D remains ambiguous. This CDR3 is built from 19 residues. Trimming left V 0 bases short and J 2 bases short, with 20 bases between. Germline V gene sequence: CDR1 MNHEY, CDR2 SVGAGI. The CDR3: CASSYSTFRPIGTYNEQFF. In nucleotides, the CDR3 is TGTGCCAGCAGTTACTCGACTTTCCGCCCAATCGGTACCTACAATGAGCAGTTCTTC.

This chain joins TRBV7-6 and TRBJ1-1; D may be TRBD1 (6 bases). The CDR3 covers 16 residues. Trimming removed 5 bases at V and 6 bases at J, with 22 bases between. The germline V gene has CDR1 SGHVS and CDR2 FNYEAQ. The CDR3 DNA reads TGTGCCAGCAGCCCCAGGGGAGGGATAAGGGTCTCTGAAGCTTTCTTT. This codes for CASSPRGGIRVSEAFF.

The chain recombines TRBV10-3 with TRBJ1-6, with a tentative D call TRBD1 (5 bases). The CDR3 totals 15 residues. V lost 6 bases to trimming and J lost 0 bases, with 9 bases between them. Germline assignment: CDR1 ENHRY and CDR2 SYGVKD. Written as DNA, the CDR3 is TGTGCCATCAGACAGGCCGGCTCCTATAATTCACCCCTCCACTTT. It codes for CAIRQAGSYNSPLHF.

This clonotype appeared a few times. The chain uses TRBV7-2 and TRBJ2-7; 12 nucleotides line up with TRBD2. V lost 5 bases, J lost 4 bases, and 3 bases stayed unmatched. Germline values: CDR1 SGHTA, CDR2 FQGNSA. This CDR3 is 14 amino acids long. CDR3 sequence: CASSTSGGLYEQYF. The CDR3 nucleotides read TGTGCCAGCAGCACTAGCGGGGGGCTTTACGAGCAGTACTTC.

This clonotype has just a few counts. As DNA, the CDR3 is TGTGCCAGCAGTGAAGTGACCTCCTACGAGCAGTACTTC. Translated: CASSEVTSYEQYF. The V gene is TRBV6-1, the J gene TRBJ2-7; no firm D call. With 1 base removed from V and 0 bases from J, the gap between germline ends came to 4 bases. Germline lookup yields CDR1 MNHNS and CDR2 SASEGT. This CDR3 spans 13 amino acids.

This clonotype was seen a few times. The V call is TRBV7-3, the J call TRBJ2-1, with 9 bases that match TRBD1. Germline CDR1 SGHTA, CDR2 FQGTGA. The CDR3 runs 14 residues. Unmatched junction bases numbered 10, after V lost 6 bases and J lost 10 bases. The CDR3 DNA is TGTGCCAGCAGGGGAGCGGGACAGGGTGGGGAGCAGTTCTTC. This codes for CASRGAGQGGEQFF.

The CDR3 protein is CASSQGKVAGGFYNEQFF. The DNA for the CDR3 is TGTGCCAGCAGCCAAGGGAAAGTGGCAGGGGGCTTCTACAATGAGCAGTTCTTC. The V call is TRBV3-1, the J call TRBJ2-1; 8 bases map to TRBD1. With 1 base clipped from V and 3 bases from J, the junction kept 11 bases outside the gene matches. CDR3 length: 18 amino acids. In germline, CDR1 is LGHDT, CDR2 YNNKEL (reference sequence).

A few counts support this clonotype. This CDR3 is CATPKEGRVTEAFF. The CDR3 DNA follows: TGTGCAACCCCGAAAGAGGGAAGGGTAACTGAAGCTTTCTTT. The chain is built from TRBV30 and TRBJ1-1; no clear D gene. The germline gives CDR1 GTSNPN, CDR2 SVGIG (reference sequence). The CDR3 has 14 residues.

Only a few counts were recorded for this clonotype. CDR3 coding DNA: TGCGCCAGCAGCTTTCCGGCCCGACAGGGCCGCACTGAAGCTTTCTTT. This gives the protein CASSFPARQGRTEAFF. This chain uses TRBV5-1 with TRBJ1-1; 7 bases fit TRBD1. The CDR3 runs 16 residues. Trimming took 2 bases from V and 4 from J; bases not matched to a gene: 11. Germline CDR1 is SGHRS and CDR2 is YFSETQ. Using reference TRBV5-1 and TRBJ1-1 for the parts outside the CDR3, the full variable domain is KAGVTQTPRYLIKTRGQQVTLSCSPISGHRSVSWYQQTPGQGLQFLFEYFSETQRNKGNFPGRFSGRQFSNSRSEMNVSTLELGDSALYLCASSFPARQGRTEAFFGQGTRLTVV.

This rearrangement joins TRBV19 to TRBJ2-5; D remains ambiguous. The CDR3 sequence is 16 residues long. Per the germline V gene, CDR1 is LNHDA and CDR2 is SQIVND (reference sequence). Trimming left V 5 bases short and J 1 base short, with 17 bases between. CDR3 sequence (DNA): TGTGCCAGTAGTCACCTCCATACCGAAACCCAAGAGACCCAGTACTTC. It is translated as CASSHLHTETQETQYF.

The genes are TRBV5-1 and TRBJ2-1, with D perhaps assigned TRBD1 or TRBD2 (5 bases each). The CDR3 is 13 amino acids. CDR1 is SGHRS and CDR2 is YFSETQ in the germline V gene. The germline V and J ends were trimmed by 5 bases and 5 bases, with 11 bases remaining between them. CDR3: CASRPGTDNEQFF. The DNA for the CDR3 is TGCGCCAGCAGACCCGGGACCGACAATGAGCAGTTCTTC.

V and J are TRBV24-1 and TRBJ2-7; D is undetermined. The CDR3 is 14 residues long. Trimming took 12 bases from V and 3 from J, leaving 20 bases between them. CDR1 KGHDR and CDR2 SFDVKD come from the germline V gene. Here the CDR3 DNA reads TGTGCCCCCGGTTTTTTGGTACGGATCTACGAGCAGTACTTC. This sequence encodes CAPGFLVRIYEQYF.

This clonotype has at least ten counts. The chain recombines TRBV9 with TRBJ2-7, with a weak D call TRBD2 (6 bases). The CDR3 is 14 amino acids. The ends were cut back, 3 bases at V and 0 bases at J, with 10 bases in the middle. Germline CDR1 is SGDLS and CDR2 is YYNGEE. This CDR3 is CASSETSLSYEQYF. The CDR3 DNA reads TGTGCCAGCAGCGAGACTAGTCTCTCCTACGAGCAGTACTTC.

This clonotype came up many times. V gene TRBV29-1 combines with J gene TRBJ1-5; D might be TRBD1 (6 bases). V gave up 6 bases and J gave up 5 bases, with 11 bases separating them. This CDR3 contains 12 residues. In germline, CDR1 is SQVTM, CDR2 ANQGSEA. Here the CDR3 reads CSVRDMDQPQHF. For the CDR3, the DNA is TGCAGCGTGCGGGACATGGATCAGCCCCAGCATTTT.

The chain carries TRBV7-6 and TRBJ2-5; 10 bases match TRBD2. CDR3 length: 17 amino acids. V lost 6 bases, J lost 5 bases, and 15 bases stayed unmatched. Germline V gene lookup returns CDR1 SGHVS and CDR2 FNYEAQ. Here the CDR3 DNA reads TGTGCCAGCAGTCCTGGATTGAGCGGGGGGGCTTGGGAGACCCAGTACTTC. Amino acid sequence: CASSPGLSGGAWETQYF.